This T cell receptor (beta chain) was obtained from a study of T cells in localized non-small cell lung cancer. Study-wide results and limits: The appearance of a median 57 of the top 100 tumor clones was seen in adjacent lung. Peak T cell clonality was found in uninvolved adjacent lung, exceeding tumor.

Germline V gene lookup returns CDR1 PRHDT and CDR2 FYEKMQ (reference sequence). The J segment lost 2 bases and the V segment lost 3 bases, leaving 4 bases of the junction unmatched. The CDR3 runs 14 residues. Only in-frame clones appear in the TCRdb table, and some are missing; sequencing was by immunoSEQ multiplex PCR. The sample consists of about 24,000 clones, roughly 90% of them appearing once. This clone has a handful of counts. Its target is unknown. The receptor was isolated from a woman between 35 and 75 years old with stage I lung adenocarcinoma. Specimen: peripheral blood, collected before any cancer treatment. This chain links TRBV13 with TRBJ2-7; 7 bases are a match to TRBD1. The DNA of the CDR3 is TGTGCCAGCAGCTTTGGGGACAGCCCCTACGAGCAGTACTTC. The encoded protein is CASSFGDSPYEQYF.